This T cell receptor beta chain appears in the sequencing data of a study of cytomegalovirus exposure and HLA in healthy donors. Whole-study findings and limits: It has been reported that TCR beta sequences accurately predicted the HLA-A and HLA-B alleles of most subjects. Researchers catalogued approximately 170 TCR beta chains as cytomegalovirus-associated.

Concerning this clone: Its specificity is not known.

Researchers ran the PCR with 60 Vbeta and 13 Jbeta primers. Sequencing used immunoSEQ multiplex PCR; TCRdb keeps in-frame clones, though not all of them. The sample yields around 100,000 clones, roughly three quarters seen once. This CDR3 contains 15 residues. Germline V lookup: CDR1 LNHDA, CDR2 SQIVND (reference sequence). V was clipped by 3 bases and J by 1 base; unmatched bases: 4. The origin of this receptor is a man aged 35 to 55 in good health and CMV-seropositive. This chain connects TRBV19 to TRBJ1-1; TRBD1 matches at 8 bases. Sequencing was performed on PBMCs. The CDR3 protein is CASSITGTGNTEAFF. DNA for the CDR3: TGTGCCAGTAGTATTACCGGGACAGGGAACACTGAAGCTTTCTTT.